This note documents a single TCR beta chain sequence. These data come from a study of blood T cell repertoires in COVID-19. The overall study: T cells, B-cell-depleted T cells, or PBMCs supplied cDNA or gDNA.

Measured with immunoSEQ multiplex PCR; TCRdb has only the in-frame clones, and not every one. The table has some 290,000 clones, approximately 91% seen once. The CDR3 is 15 residues long. V lost 8 bases to trimming and J lost 3 bases, with 17 bases between them. From germline, CDR1 is SNHLY and CDR2 FYNNEI. The TCR comes from a woman aged 40 to 50 with acute COVID-19. J is TRBJ1-5 and V is TRBV2, with D possibly TRBD1 on 5 matching bases. Sequencing input: PBMCs or T cells enriched from blood (not recorded which). CDR3 DNA: TGTGCCAGCCAGCCGGAGGGGACTTCCAATCAGCCCCAGCATTTT. It is translated as CASQPEGTSNQPQHF.